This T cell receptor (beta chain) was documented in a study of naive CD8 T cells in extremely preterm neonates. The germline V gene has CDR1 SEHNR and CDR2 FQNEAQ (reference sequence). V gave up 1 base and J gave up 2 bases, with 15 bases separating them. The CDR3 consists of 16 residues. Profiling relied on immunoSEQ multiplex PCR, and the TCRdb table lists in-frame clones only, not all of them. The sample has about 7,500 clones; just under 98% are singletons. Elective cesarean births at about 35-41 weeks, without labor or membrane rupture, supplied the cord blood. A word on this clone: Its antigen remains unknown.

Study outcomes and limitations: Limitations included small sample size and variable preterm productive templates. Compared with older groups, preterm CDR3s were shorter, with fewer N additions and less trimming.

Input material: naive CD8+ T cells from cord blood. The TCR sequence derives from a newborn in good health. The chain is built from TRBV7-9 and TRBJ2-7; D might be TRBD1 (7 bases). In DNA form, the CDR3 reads TGTGCCAGCAGCTTAGTAGGGCGGGACAGCGCCTACGAGCAGTACTTC. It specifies CASSLVGRDSAYEQYF.